Presented here are 8 T cell receptor beta chains from one specimen sequenced in a study of control samples from healthy donors and cancer patients. Clones were sequenced by immunoSEQ multiplex PCR, and TCRdb holds only the in-frame ones, with some missing. The data show around 75,000 clones, with around 82% seen just once and approximately 30% held by the top ten. Sequenced material: blood. These receptors came from a man aged 50 to 60 in good health.

This sequence joins TRBV5-6 and TRBJ1-2, with D perhaps matching TRBD1 (6 bases). The CDR3 has 14 residues. CDR1 and CDR2 (germline): SGHDT, YYEEEE. Trimming shortened V by 5 bases and J by 5 bases, and 16 bases separated the two germline ends. This chain's CDR3 is CASRETGIFYGYTF. The CDR3 bases are TGTGCCAGCAGGGAGACAGGCATATTTTATGGCTACACCTTC.

This chain links TRBV4-2 with TRBJ1-2; TRBD1 aligns across 10 bases. J was trimmed by 6 bases and V by 3 bases; bases with no gene match: 1. Germline V gene data show CDR1 as LGHNA and CDR2 as YNFKEQ. The CDR3 sequence is 13 residues long. The CDR3 bases are TGTGCCAGCAGCCACGGGACAGGGGATGGCTACACCTTC. This gives the protein CASSHGTGDGYTF.

The rearrangement uses TRBV7-6 and TRBJ2-7, with 8 bases aligning to TRBD2. This CDR3 has 14 residues. V was pared by 3 bases and J by 0 bases, with 1 base of the junction left unmatched. Germline CDR1 SGHVS, CDR2 FNYEAQ. CDR3 sequence reads: CASSFSGNSYEQYF. The CDR3 DNA sequence: TGTGCCAGCAGCTTTAGCGGGAACTCCTACGAGCAGTACTTC.

The V and J genes are TRBV25-1 and TRBJ1-2, with D hard to call. The length of the CDR3 is 13 residues. Germline V lookup: CDR1 MGHDK, CDR2 SYGVNS. Trimming stripped 1 base from V and 3 bases from J, with 6 bases between. In DNA form, the CDR3 reads TGTGCCAGCAGTGAATTCAGTGACTATGGCTACACCTTC. It codes for CASSEFSDYGYTF.

V gene TRBV6-2 or TRBV6-3 combines with J gene TRBJ2-5; a weak D match, TRBD2 (5 bases). The ends were cut back, 5 bases at V and 2 bases at J, with 18 bases in the middle. The length of the CDR3 is 16 residues. Germline CDR1 MNHEY, CDR2 SVGEGT. The CDR3 region is CASSSHPGLRQETQYF. The CDR3 DNA reads as TGTGCCAGCAGTAGCCACCCGGGGTTGAGGCAAGAGACCCAGTACTTC.

The chain combines TRBV19 with TRBJ2-5; possibly TRBD1 for D (8 bases). V was shortened by 4 bases and J by 6 bases, with 18 bases between the two germline ends. The germline gives CDR1 LNHDA, CDR2 SQIVND (reference sequence). CDR3 length equals 15 residues. The CDR3 here is CASSNRGGPEKTQYF. The CDR3 region has the DNA TGTGCCAGTAGTAACAGGGGGGGGCCGGAGAAGACCCAGTACTTC. Full variable domain (rest looked up from reference TRBV19 and TRBJ2-5): DGGITQSPKYLFRKEGQNVTLSCEQNLNHDAMYWYRQDPGQGLRLIYYSQIVNDFQKGDIAEGYSVSREKKESFPLTVTSAQKNPTAFYLCASSNRGGPEKTQYFGPGTRLLVL.

By proportion, this clone is medium-sized. This chain links TRBV11-3 with TRBJ1-5; 8 nucleotides agree with TRBD1. Germline V lookup: CDR1 SGHNT, CDR2 YENEEA. V shed 3 bases and J 7 bases; nucleotides not matched to a gene: 2. The CDR3 contains 13 residues. CDR3: CASSLWTGQPQHF. As DNA, the CDR3 is TGTGCCAGCAGCTTGTGGACAGGGCAGCCCCAGCATTTT.

The chain couples TRBV5-1 to TRBJ1-5; TRBD1 is a possible D gene (6 bases). The CDR3 length is 16 residues. Per germline, CDR1 SGHRS and CDR2 YFSETQ. V shed 8 bases and J shed 7 bases, with 25 bases lying between them. CDR3 region: CARESIEQGERQPQHF. The CDR3 DNA sequence: TGCGCCAGAGAGTCGATAGAACAGGGAGAACGGCAGCCCCAGCATTTT.